This TCR beta chain comes out of a study of blood T cell repertoires in COVID-19. In the study overall: Samples representing acute and convalescent COVID-19 were sourced from the United States, Italy and Spain. Nucleic acid was either cDNA or gDNA, and it came from T cells, B-cell-depleted T cells, or PBMCs.

Germline values: CDR1 SGDLS, CDR2 YYNGEE. This CDR3 is built from 16 residues. The V and J ends lost 0 bases and 0 bases respectively, with 11 bases between them. Produced via immunoSEQ multiplex PCR; TCRdb's table is partial and in-frame only. The sample consists of 93,000 or so clones, under 90% of them appearing once. This chain links TRBV9 with TRBJ2-3, with D possibly TRBD2 on 6 matching bases. The TCR comes from a human donor in a cohort sampled during active or convalescent COVID-19. Sample: peripheral blood. CDR3 residues: CASSVGPSASTDTQYF. The CDR3 region has the DNA TGTGCCAGCAGCGTAGGCCCTAGCGCTAGCACAGATACGCAGTATTTT.